Listed below are T cell receptor beta chains from one sample, sequenced in a study of graft-versus-host responses after intestinal transplantation. Sequencing used immunoSEQ multiplex PCR; TCRdb keeps in-frame clones, though not all of them. The sample carries around 5,100 clones, around a quarter recorded once. The material was alloreactive CD8+ T cells from a mixed lymphocyte reaction culture, obtained before transplantation. The receptors stem from a human patient who was an organ donor for intestinal transplantation. The CDR3 runs from the conserved cysteine through the conserved F or W. D genes are given only for firm matches. Clone size is stated in some rows and not others, as once, few, many or a class when expanded.

D gene: -; J gene: TRBJ2-1; clone size: -; V gene: TRBV4-3; CDR3 DNA: TGCGCCAGCAGCCAAGACAGCGGCCCCTACAATGAGCAGTTCTTC; CDR3 protein: CASSQDSGPYNEQFF
D gene: -; J gene: TRBJ2-1; clone size: -; V gene: TRBV27; CDR3 DNA: TGTGCCAGCAGTCTTTATTTTACTAGTCGGTACAATGAGCAGTTCTTC; CDR3 protein: CASSLYFTSRYNEQFF
D gene: TRBD1; J gene: TRBJ1-1; clone size: -; V gene: TRBV2; CDR3 DNA: TGTGCCAGCCTCAGGGGGCATACTGAAGCTTTCTTT; CDR3 protein: CASLRGHTEAFF
D gene: TRBD1; J gene: TRBJ1-5; clone size: large; V gene: TRBV5-6; CDR3 DNA: TGTGCCAGCAGCTTAGGCAGGGGGTGGCCCCAGCATTTT; CDR3 protein: CASSLGRGWPQHF
D gene: TRBD2; J gene: TRBJ2-2; clone size: -; V gene: TRBV10-1; CDR3 DNA: TGCGCCAGCAGTGAGTCGGGGGGGTGCACCGGGGAGCTGTTTTTT; CDR3 protein: CASSESGGCTGELFF
D gene: TRBD1; J gene: TRBJ2-1; clone size: -; V gene: TRBV4-3; CDR3 DNA: TGCGCCAGCAGCCAAGACCCCGGGACAGGGGGCAATGAGCAGTTCTTC; CDR3 protein: CASSQDPGTGGNEQFF
D gene: TRBD1; J gene: TRBJ2-3; clone size: -; V gene: TRBV7-8; CDR3 DNA: TGTGCCAGCAGCTTAGTGAGGGGAGGGACAGGGGGCTTAGCTACGGACACAGATACGCAGTATTTT; CDR3 protein: CASSLVRGGTGGLATDTDTQYF
D gene: -; J gene: TRBJ1-1; clone size: -; V gene: TRBV19; CDR3 DNA: TGTGCCAGTAGTATCCCAGGAACTGAAGCTTTCTTT; CDR3 protein: CASSIPGTEAFF
D gene: TRBD2; J gene: TRBJ2-2; clone size: -; V gene: TRBV10-2; CDR3 DNA: TGCGCCAGCATTCAGCGGGGGGGCACCGGGGAGCTGTTTTTT; CDR3 protein: CASIQRGGTGELFF
D gene: TRBD2; J gene: TRBJ2-1; clone size: few; V gene: TRBV29-1; CDR3 DNA: TGCAGCGTGAAAGGACTAGCGGGGGGCTACAATGAGCAGTTCTTC; CDR3 protein: CSVKGLAGGYNEQFF
D gene: -; J gene: TRBJ2-3; clone size: medium-sized; V gene: TRBV28; CDR3 DNA: TGTGCCAGCAGTTTAATCATGAGCGCGTTTACAGATACGCAGTATTTT; CDR3 protein: CASSLIMSAFTDTQYF
D gene: -; J gene: TRBJ1-2; clone size: -; V gene: TRBV4-2; CDR3 DNA: TGTGCCAGCAGCCAAGTACCCCCGGGGTACTATGGCTACACCTTC; CDR3 protein: CASSQVPPGYYGYTF
D gene: TRBD1; J gene: TRBJ2-5; clone size: -; V gene: TRBV28; CDR3 DNA: TGTGCCAGCAACATCCTCAGCGGGGACAGGGGTCCCCAAGAGACCCAGTACTTC; CDR3 protein: CASNILSGDRGPQETQYF
D gene: -; J gene: TRBJ2-2; clone size: few; V gene: TRBV9; CDR3 DNA: TGTGCCAGCAGCGGAAGGGACTCGTCCTACACCGGGGAGCTGTTTTTT; CDR3 protein: CASSGRDSSYTGELFF
D gene: -; J gene: TRBJ1-2; clone size: medium-sized; V gene: TRBV7-9; CDR3 DNA: TGTGCCAGCATCGGAGAGGGCTATGGCTACACCTTC; CDR3 protein: CASIGEGYGYTF
D gene: TRBD2; J gene: TRBJ2-3; clone size: -; V gene: TRBV4-3; CDR3 DNA: TGCGCCAGCAGCCAAGGGACTAGCGGGGGCCTCCGTAGCACAGATACGCAGTATTTT; CDR3 protein: CASSQGTSGGLRSTDTQYF
D gene: TRBD1; J gene: TRBJ1-6; clone size: -; V gene: TRBV15; CDR3 DNA: TGTGCCACCAGTACCGACAGGGAATCCTATAATTCACCCCTCCACTTT; CDR3 protein: CATSTDRESYNSPLHF
D gene: -; J gene: TRBJ1-1; clone size: -; V gene: TRBV4-2; CDR3 DNA: TGTGCCAGCAGCCAAGACCCAGGGGCGAACACTGAAGCTTTCTTT; CDR3 protein: CASSQDPGANTEAFF
D gene: -; J gene: TRBJ2-2; clone size: -; V gene: TRBV25-1; CDR3 DNA: TGTGCCAGCCAGGTGGAGGACACCGGGGAGCTGTTTTTT; CDR3 protein: CASQVEDTGELFF
D gene: -; J gene: TRBJ2-2; clone size: medium-sized; V gene: TRBV9; CDR3 DNA: TGTGCCAGCAGCCTAAACTCCGGGGAGCTGTTTTTT; CDR3 protein: CASSLNSGELFF
D gene: -; J gene: TRBJ1-2; clone size: medium-sized; V gene: TRBV27; CDR3 DNA: TGTGCCACCCACGGGGGGTCCGACTATGGCTACACCTTC; CDR3 protein: CATHGGSDYGYTF
D gene: TRBD1; J gene: TRBJ1-2; clone size: few; V gene: TRBV28; CDR3 DNA: TGTGCCAGCCGGACCGACAGGGGCCACAACTATGGCTACACCTTC; CDR3 protein: CASRTDRGHNYGYTF
D gene: TRBD1; J gene: TRBJ2-1; clone size: -; V gene: TRBV11-3; CDR3 DNA: TGTGCCAGCAGCTCACGGGGGACAGGGGTCTACAATGAGCAGTTCTTC; CDR3 protein: CASSSRGTGVYNEQFF
D gene: -; J gene: TRBJ2-6; clone size: few; V gene: TRBV21-1; CDR3 DNA: TGTGCCAGCAGCAAAGCCTGGCAGGGGGTTGTCTCTGGGGCCAACGTCCTGACTTTC; CDR3 protein: CASSKAWQGVVSGANVLTF
D gene: -; J gene: TRBJ2-4; clone size: -; V gene: TRBV7-9; CDR3 DNA: TGTGCCAGCAGCTTCCCCCCCACGGACTTAGCCAAAAACATTCAGTACTTC; CDR3 protein: CASSFPPTDLAKNIQYF
D gene: -; J gene: TRBJ1-2; clone size: few; V gene: TRBV12-5; CDR3 DNA: TGTGCTAGTGGTTTGGTAGGGGACATCTATGGCTACACCTTC; CDR3 protein: CASGLVGDIYGYTF
D gene: TRBD1; J gene: TRBJ1-5; clone size: medium-sized; V gene: TRBV30; CDR3 DNA: TGTGCCTGGAGTGCCGAGGGGGCAGGCAATCAGCCCCAGCATTTT; CDR3 protein: CAWSAEGAGNQPQHF
D gene: TRBD1; J gene: TRBJ1-2; clone size: medium-sized; V gene: TRBV5-1; CDR3 DNA: TGCGCCAGCGCTCCATTGGACAGGCCAGCTAACTATGGCTACACCTTC; CDR3 protein: CASAPLDRPANYGYTF
D gene: -; J gene: TRBJ2-1; clone size: few; V gene: TRBV4-1; CDR3 DNA: TGCGCCAGCAGCCCACTGAGGGACTGGACATACAATGAGCAGTTCTTC; CDR3 protein: CASSPLRDWTYNEQFF
D gene: -; J gene: TRBJ1-5; clone size: -; V gene: TRBV4-1; CDR3 DNA: TGCGCCAGCAGCCTCGGGGTGCGGAATCAGCCCCAGCATTTT; CDR3 protein: CASSLGVRNQPQHF
D gene: TRBD2; J gene: TRBJ2-3; clone size: -; V gene: TRBV7-2; CDR3 DNA: TGTGCCAGCAGCTTAGCGCAGTGGGCTAGCGGGGGGAACACAGATACGCAGTATTTT; CDR3 protein: CASSLAQWASGGNTDTQYF
D gene: -; J gene: TRBJ1-2; clone size: -; V gene: TRBV2; CDR3 DNA: TGTGCCAGCAGTACCTCCCCCCCCTCGAGCACTAACTATGGCTACACCTTC; CDR3 protein: CASSTSPPSSTNYGYTF
D gene: TRBD2; J gene: TRBJ2-1; clone size: -; V gene: TRBV28; CDR3 DNA: TGTGCCAGCAGTTTACACTTTTTCCTGGCGGGGGGGCCCGGTGAGCAGTTCTTC; CDR3 protein: CASSLHFFLAGGPGEQFF
D gene: -; J gene: TRBJ1-2; clone size: few; V gene: TRBV7-6; CDR3 DNA: TGTGCCAGCAGCCCAACGGGGGGCGGCGGTAGCTACACCTTC; CDR3 protein: CASSPTGGGGSYTF
D gene: TRBD1; J gene: TRBJ1-5; clone size: few; V gene: TRBV5-1; CDR3 DNA: TGTGCCAGCAGCTTAGGCAGGGGGTGGCCCCAGCATTTT; CDR3 protein: CASSLGRGWPQHF
D gene: TRBD1; J gene: TRBJ2-1; clone size: few; V gene: TRBV19; CDR3 DNA: TGTGCCAGTGGGACAGGGATCTACAATGAGCAGTTCTTC; CDR3 protein: CASGTGIYNEQFF
D gene: -; J gene: TRBJ1-2; clone size: medium-sized; V gene: TRBV4-1; CDR3 DNA: TGCGCCAGCAGCCAAGTGGGGGCGATCGGCTACACCTTC; CDR3 protein: CASSQVGAIGYTF
D gene: -; J gene: TRBJ1-1; clone size: few; V gene: TRBV7-8; CDR3 DNA: TGTGCCAGCAGCTCCACTCCAAAAGACACTGAAGCTTTCTTT; CDR3 protein: CASSSTPKDTEAFF
D gene: TRBD2; J gene: TRBJ2-1; clone size: -; V gene: TRBV13; CDR3 DNA: TGTGCCAGCAGCCAGGGGCTAGCGGGGGGGGATGAGCAGTTCTTC; CDR3 protein: CASSQGLAGGDEQFF
D gene: -; J gene: TRBJ2-1; clone size: medium-sized; V gene: TRBV7-9; CDR3 DNA: TGTGCCAGCAGCCTCGGGGGGCCGCCTGCCAATGAGCAGTTCTTC; CDR3 protein: CASSLGGPPANEQFF